What follows describes a single T cell receptor (beta chain). As yet, its antigen is unknown. In germline, CDR1 is MNHNY, CDR2 SVGAGI (reference sequence). The germline V and J ends were trimmed by 4 bases and 3 bases, with 16 bases remaining between them. The CDR3 extends over 15 amino acids. This sample is drawn from a study of radiation and T cells in renal cell carcinoma. General study points: From baseline, blood top tumor clonotypes peaked at 2 weeks post-radiation.

The method was immunoSEQ multiplex PCR; TCRdb's version includes in-frame clones alone and lacks a portion of them. This table has approximately 43,000 clones, over 80% appearing once. The sample's time point: blood 4 weeks post-SBRT, at nephrectomy. The treatment is: 15 Gy SBRT to primary tumor, nephrectomy 4 weeks later. The gene calls are TRBV6-6 and TRBJ2-7, with D maybe TRBD2 (6 bases). The TCR originated in a woman in her 70s with renal cell carcinoma. The sample in question was blood, obtained from a patient whose treatment included radiotherapy and nephrectomy. The CDR3 spells CASSSFRDSSYEQYF. The CDR3 DNA is TGTGCCAGCAGTTCATTCCGGGACTCGAGCTACGAGCAGTACTTC.